This entry features one TCR beta chain sequence. The sample originates from a study of Ad26.COV2.S vaccination and SARS-CoV-2 variants. This CDR3 is 11 amino acids long. Germline V CDR1 and CDR2: DFQATT, SNEGSKA (reference sequence). The V and J ends lost 1 base and 4 bases respectively, with 4 bases between them. Measured with immunoSEQ multiplex PCR; TCRdb has only the in-frame clones, and not every one. The sample comprises approximately 480,000 clones, roughly 89% of which are singletons, and around 13% rests with the top ten. The treatment: about 20 received Ad26.COV2.S at low or high dose, single or two shots; several received placebo; per-sample allocation not given. All samples were drawn on day 63, counting from the first vaccine or placebo injection.

The sequences come from peripheral blood, collected in a trial of Ad26.COV2.S vaccine versus placebo. The sequence came from a person between 18 and 65 years old who received the Ad26.COV2.S COVID-19 vaccine or a placebo. The rearrangement links TRBV20-1 to TRBJ2-5; D is unresolved. DNA for the CDR3: TGCAGTGCTAGAGCCCCAGAGACCCAGTACTTC. It specifies CSARAPETQYF.